The rows below give T cell receptor beta chains drawn from one sample of a study of T cell repertoires in cytomegalovirus infection. TCRdb re-called the reads with MiXCR, one entry per CDR3 protein. The table has about 310,000 distinct CDR3 sequences, roughly 25% seen once; the top ten hold 10% to 15%. Their target antigens are unknown. The source material was cultured PBMCs, sampled from culture after CMV antigen stimulation. The receptors were gathered from a human donor in good health (CMV status not recorded). Some clones in this sample may be carry-over from other donors' samples. Both conserved end residues are trimmed from each CDR3. Only some rows state a clone size, as once, few, many or a class for expanded clones.

j_call cdr3_length clone_size v_call cdr3_aa
TRBJ1-5 12 few TRBV12-5 ASGLEGILQPQH
TRBJ2-7 10 NA TRBV18 ASSPDMRVQY
TRBJ2-3 13 NA TRBV5-4 ASSPTSDERDTQY
TRBJ2-5 13 NA TRBV12-3/TRBV12-4 ASTPPGQEGETQY
TRBJ2-3 14 NA TRBV11-3 ASTPGLAELGDTQY
TRBJ2-3 10 NA TRBV29-1 SVGWGPDTQY
TRBJ2-3 17 NA TRBV6-5 ASSYRLAGGTTSTDTQY
TRBJ2-3 10 many TRBV20-1 SARSLGDTQY
TRBJ2-2 12 many TRBV7-2 ASSFIQASGELF
TRBJ2-1 11 once TRBV5-1 ASSAVGVNEQF
TRBJ2-5 15 NA TRBV5-1 ASSLVAGQGSQETQY
TRBJ2-1 13 many TRBV7-2 ASSLVGLGHGEQF
TRBJ2-4 11 NA TRBV20-1 SAPIAGSDIQY
TRBJ1-5 13 many TRBV7-2 ASSPGTGGTQPQH
TRBJ2-2 14 few TRBV12-3/TRBV12-4 ASRIAQTAGTGELF
TRBJ2-3 14 NA TRBV24-1 ATSDFAAGAEDTQY
TRBJ2-7 10 NA TRBV10-3 AISEFGNEQY
TRBJ1-2 12 once TRBV4-3 ASSQDSSWFGYT
TRBJ2-1 14 many TRBV7-2 ASSFTAGRSYNEQF
TRBJ1-1 12 NA TRBV29-1 SVNPGQGFTEAF
TRBJ1-5 9 few TRBV6-6 ASGREQPQH
TRBJ2-3 15 few TRBV11-3 ASSFSLMGSSTDTQY
TRBJ2-1 14 NA TRBV10-2 ASKEVGLAGSNEQF
TRBJ1-5 11 many TRBV7-2 ASSLDLIMPQH
TRBJ2-5 13 few TRBV28 ASSWPRAGQETQY
TRBJ2-3 13 many TRBV7-2 ASSLKLGGADTQY
TRBJ2-1 9 NA TRBV5-1 ASRRDNEQF
TRBJ1-5 11 NA TRBV19 AVQDTINQPQH
TRBJ1-5 10 many TRBV18 ASSQGLQPQH
TRBJ2-7 13 many TRBV7-2 ASSLVRGVTFEQY
TRBJ2-2 13 NA TRBV6-2/TRBV6-3 ASTPRNLLTGELF
TRBJ1-2 10 once TRBV12-3/TRBV12-4 ASSWGQRNYT
TRBJ2-6 10 NA TRBV6-1 TSSAVGNVLT
TRBJ1-3 9 few TRBV7-2 ASSPGNTIY
TRBJ1-3 15 NA TRBV6-5 ASSYRAGPNSGNTIY
TRBJ2-3 14 NA TRBV5-1 ASSRVAGDGTDTQY
TRBJ2-3 13 once TRBV7-2 ASSLWGGNTDTQY
TRBJ1-1 11 NA TRBV10-3 AISVGGVTEAF
TRBJ2-7 12 NA TRBV7-2 ASSSGGQSYEQY
TRBJ2-7 13 NA TRBV27 ASSHSHDRTYEQY
TRBJ2-7 16 many TRBV11-2 ASSAVVSGHLFSYEQY
TRBJ2-1 16 once TRBV19 ATDPRTSGAVSYNEQF
TRBJ2-3 12 once TRBV10-2 ASSEVSGTDTQY
TRBJ1-1 13 NA TRBV5-1 ASSFNTPGQGGAF
TRBJ2-7 11 NA TRBV20-1 SATQASSYEQY
TRBJ1-2 12 NA TRBV27 ASSPIQGDYGYT
TRBJ2-1 13 few TRBV6-2/TRBV6-3 ATKYLAGASNEQF
TRBJ1-2 12 NA TRBV19 ASTPTGSSYGYT
TRBJ1-5 11 NA TRBV7-9 ASTAFSGQPQH
TRBJ1-1 11 NA TRBV7-2 ASSLGGSAEAF
TRBJ1-5 11 medium-sized TRBV7-8 ASSSGGSQPQH
TRBJ2-3 13 few TRBV7-9 ASSFGLAGADTQY
TRBJ2-4 13 many TRBV7-9 ASSLEGALGNIQY
TRBJ2-3 12 NA TRBV20-1 SATQQMSTDTQY
TRBJ2-1 11 NA TRBV5-4 AFASASYNEQF
TRBJ2-2 12 NA TRBV7-9 ASSLNRPTGELF
TRBJ2-1 12 NA TRBV7-9 ASSQSRGGEEQF
TRBJ1-2 11 NA TRBV14 ASSQDPFYGYT